This TCR beta chain was obtained from a study of CXCR3-negative and CXCR3-positive naive CD8 T cells. The CDR3 is made up of 18 amino acids. Study findings and constraints: The study found more hydrophobic TRB CDR3s in CXCR3-positive naive cells than in CXCR3-negative naive cells. Unlike memory cells, which differed, naive CXCR3-negative and CXCR3-positive cells had similar TRBV-TRBJ usage. Naive subsets showed comparable surface CD5, and TCR interaction strength was also inferred from TRB CDR3 physicochemistry.

In triplicate, each CD8+ T cell subset was sorted at more than 250,000 cells per replicate. A word on this clonotype: The antigen remains undetermined.

5' RACE that incorporated UMI labels was used to prepare the TRB cDNA libraries. Following a re-call of the 5' RACE reads, TCRdb has one entry per CDR3 protein and lacks DNA. Here the sample table reports over 100,000 distinct CDR3 sequences. The chain uses TRBV23-1 and TRBJ1-5; TCRdb's assignment of TRBD1 cannot be checked, as there is no DNA. TRBV23-1 is given ORF status, its function remaining uncertain. The receptor was isolated from a human donor in good health. Some clones in this sample may be carry-over from other donors' samples. Input material: naive CXCR3+ CD8+ T cells from blood. Described subset: CD45RO-CCR7+CD27+CD95- naive CD8+ T cells expressing CXCR3 (TNR3+). CDR3 region: CASSQEGIPENRNQPQHF.